The 6 T cell receptor beta chains presented below share a single source sample, sequenced in a study of graft-versus-host responses after intestinal transplantation. Their antigens are not known. The table came from immunoSEQ multiplex PCR; TCRdb's copy has only in-frame clones and leaves some out. The sample carries roughly 99,000 clones, approximately 90% recorded once. Here the sequenced sample was unstimulated CD8+ T cells sorted from spleen or lymph node cells, taken before transplant. The origin of the receptors is a human donor who was the organ donor for an intestinal transplant.

The chain couples TRBV6-6 to TRBJ1-5; 7 nucleotides align to TRBD1. The V gene end was trimmed by 5 bases and the J gene end by 7 bases; junction bases not matched to a gene: 14. CDR3 size: 16 residues. Germline V gene lookup returns CDR1 MNHNY and CDR2 SVGAGI (reference sequence). The CDR3 DNA sequence: TGTGCCAGCAGTAGGGGAACTCAGGGGGGAAGACAGCCCCAGCATTTT. Protein product: CASSRGTQGGRQPQHF.

J is TRBJ2-1 and V is TRBV19, with TRBD1 matching 9 bases. This CDR3 contains 16 residues. Trimming took 2 bases from V and 4 from J; bases not matched to a gene: 6. Germline V gene sequence: CDR1 LNHDA, CDR2 SQIVND (reference sequence). The CDR3 loop is CASSISGTGLYNEQFF. In DNA, the CDR3 is TGTGCCAGTAGTATATCTGGGACAGGGCTTTACAATGAGCAGTTCTTC.

The rearrangement joins TRBV27 to TRBJ2-7; possibly TRBD1 for D (6 bases). Germline loops: CDR1 MNHEY, CDR2 SMNVEV (reference sequence). V was clipped by 2 bases and J by 2 bases, with 7 bases between them. The CDR3 runs to 13 residues. CDR3 sequence: CASSLAGAYEQYF. The CDR3 DNA is TGTGCCAGCAGTTTAGCAGGGGCCTACGAGCAGTACTTC.

J is TRBJ2-7 and V is TRBV2; 8 bases are a match to TRBD2. Per the germline V gene, CDR1 is SNHLY and CDR2 is FYNNEI. The CDR3 length is 14 residues. The J segment lost 1 base and the V segment lost 6 bases, leaving 5 bases of the junction unmatched. The CDR3 nucleotides read TGTGCCAGCAGGAGCGGGAGAGGTTCCTACGAGCAGTACTTC. As protein: CASRSGRGSYEQYF.

V gene TRBV30 combines with J gene TRBJ1-2; 7 bases are shared with TRBD1. CDR1 is GTSNPN, CDR2 SVGIG, per germline (reference sequence). The CDR3 is 12 residues long. The trim removed 2 bases at V and 7 bases at J, leaving 4 bases unmatched. CDR3 protein: CAWSSTGAGYTF. CDR3 nucleotides: TGTGCCTGGAGTTCTACAGGGGCTGGCTACACCTTC.

The chain links TRBV7-6 to TRBJ1-4, with D possibly matching TRBD1 (5 bases). This CDR3 region has 14 residues. Trimming stripped 4 bases from V and 8 bases from J, with 14 bases between. CDR1 is SGHVS and CDR2 is FNYEAQ in the germline V gene. CDR3: CASSSRDVDEKLFF. DNA of the CDR3: TGTGCCAGCAGCTCCAGGGATGTTGACGAAAAACTGTTTTTT.